The sequence of this T cell receptor (beta chain) was determined in a study of cytomegalovirus exposure and HLA in healthy donors. Study-wide points: The productive fraction for most TCR beta V segments was about 87% or about 30% in an earlier analysis.

Use of 60 Vbeta and 13 Jbeta primers characterized the PCR. The table came from immunoSEQ multiplex PCR; TCRdb's copy has only in-frame clones and leaves some out. The sample has more than 130,000 clones; less than 85% are singletons. This clone appeared a few times. Its antigen is not identified. The CDR3 runs to 12 residues. V was trimmed by 7 bases and J by 0 bases, leaving 4 bases between them. Germline values: CDR1 MNHEY, CDR2 SMNVEV (reference sequence). The sequencing sample was made of PBMCs. This TCR was sampled from a man aged 40-50 years in good health and CMV-seropositive. The chain carries TRBV27 and TRBJ1-5; D is uncertain. This CDR3 reads CASIHSNQPQHF. The CDR3 nucleotides are TGTGCCAGCATTCATAGCAATCAGCCCCAGCATTTT.